This entry lists 9 T cell receptor beta chains sequenced from one sample in a study of cytomegalovirus exposure and HLA in healthy donors. Primers for the PCR totalled 60 Vbeta and 13 Jbeta. The assay was immunoSEQ multiplex PCR, and TCRdb's table has in-frame clones only and misses some. The sample table includes 45,000 to 70,000 clones. The sequenced sample consisted of PBMCs. These receptors were obtained from a woman aged 50 to 65 in good health and CMV-seropositive.

V usage is TRBV5-1 and J usage is TRBJ1-4; D might be TRBD1 (5 bases). The V gene's germline CDR1 is SGHRS and CDR2 YFSETQ. CDR3 length equals 14 residues. The V and J ends lost 4 bases and 5 bases respectively, with 12 bases between them. The CDR3 loop is CASSHGHVNEKLFF. CDR3 bases: TGCGCCAGCAGCCACGGACACGTCAATGAAAAACTGTTTTTT. Full variable domain (outside the CDR3, taken from reference TRBV5-1 and TRBJ1-4): KAGVTQTPRYLIKTRGQQVTLSCSPISGHRSVSWYQQTPGQGLQFLFEYFSETQRNKGNFPGRFSGRQFSNSRSEMNVSTLELGDSALYLCASSHGHVNEKLFFGSGTQLSVL.

The CDR3 DNA reads TGTGCCAGCAGCCTCCGCCGGGCAGGGACTACTAATTCACCCCTCCACTTT. Amino acid sequence: CASSLRRAGTTNSPLHF. The rearrangement uses TRBV11-2 and TRBJ1-6, with a tentative D call TRBD1 (5 bases). V lost 5 bases and J 6 bases, leaving 20 bases between the germline ends. The CDR3 consists of 17 residues. Germline V gene lookup returns CDR1 SGHAT and CDR2 FQNNGV.

V usage is TRBV6-5 and J usage is TRBJ1-1; unclear D gene. The germline CDR1 and CDR2 sequences are MNHEY and SVGAGI. With 6 bases removed from V and 0 bases from J, the gap between germline ends came to 8 bases. This CDR3 contains 13 residues. The CDR3 is CASSPVVNTEAFF. The DNA for the CDR3 is TGTGCCAGCAGCCCCGTAGTGAACACTGAAGCTTTCTTT.

The chain recombines TRBV12-5 with TRBJ1-1; D perhaps matches TRBD1 (6 bases). The ends were cut back, 0 bases at V and 10 bases at J, with 9 bases in the middle. This CDR3 has 12 amino acids. Germline lookup yields CDR1 LGHNT and CDR2 FRNRAP. CDR3 sequence reads: CASGLVTGRAFF. In nucleotides, the CDR3 is TGTGCTAGTGGTTTGGTAACAGGGAGAGCTTTCTTT.

The chain combines TRBV5-1 with TRBJ1-4; D is possibly TRBD1 (5 bases). Germline V CDR1 and CDR2: SGHRS, YFSETQ. This CDR3 region has 15 residues. Trimming cost V 4 bases and J 0 bases, with 10 bases left between them. CDR3 DNA: TGCGCCAGCAGCCCGACAGCGTCAACTAATGAAAAACTGTTTTTT. Amino acid sequence: CASSPTASTNEKLFF.

The chain couples TRBV6-6 to TRBJ2-1, with a tentative D call TRBD1 (6 bases). The V end was cut by 4 bases, the J end by 6 bases, with 16 bases between. Germline-derived CDR1 and CDR2 are MNHNY and SVGAGI (reference sequence). The CDR3 has 15 amino acids. CDR3: CASSLITGSGNEQFF. For the CDR3, the DNA is TGTGCCAGCAGTTTAATAACAGGGTCCGGCAATGAGCAGTTCTTC.

The chain has TRBV11-2 and TRBJ2-3; TRBD2 might be the D (6 bases). V gave up 8 bases and J gave up 5 bases, with 11 bases separating them. The CDR3 runs to 12 residues. CDR1 SGHAT and CDR2 FQNNGV come from the germline V gene. The chain's CDR3 is CASGGMEDTQYF. The CDR3 DNA is TGTGCCAGCGGGGGGATGGAAGATACGCAGTATTTT.

The V call is TRBV18, the J call TRBJ2-2; 9 bases line up with TRBD2. In germline, CDR1 is KGHSH, CDR2 LQKENI. Losses at the gene ends were 0 bases for V and 6 bases for J; bases not matched to a gene: 8. The CDR3 runs 17 residues. The CDR3 DNA follows: TGTGCCAGCTCACCACCCGGGGCTAGCGGGATCGCCGGGGAGCTGTTTTTT. Protein: CASSPPGASGIAGELFF.

The rearrangement links TRBV29-1 to TRBJ1-2; tentative D call: TRBD1 (5 bases). CDR3 size: 15 residues. Germline lookup yields CDR1 SQVTM and CDR2 ANQGSEA. The CDR3 region has the DNA TGCAGTGCGAGCCCCCGGTCAGGGTCTGACTATGGCTACACCTTC. This gives the protein CSASPRSGSDYGYTF.